This T cell receptor beta chain is from a study of T-cell memory formation after mild COVID-19. 5'RACE with constant-segment primers yielded barcoded, UMI-tagged TCR alpha and TCR beta cDNA libraries. TCRdb re-derived calls from the 5' RACE reads in MiXCR, one entry per CDR3 protein. Of around 340,000 distinct CDR3 sequences listed, 12% to 15% are singletons. This clonotype turned up a few times. Its antigen is still unknown. The study's findings and limits: Contracting CD4+ clones lay largely in CM and EM, with CD8+ ones residing in EMRA.

CDR3 length: 14 amino acids. Germline CDR1 is LNHNV and CDR2 is YYDKDF (reference sequence). Trimming left V 5 bases short and J 2 bases short, with 13 bases between. The sequence came from a man aged 18 to 29 who had mild COVID-19 (a few samples of this study predate the infection). Cell type and time point are not known. Sequencing used PBMCs or a T cell subset sorted from them (not recorded which). V gene TRBV15 combines with J gene TRBJ2-7; D is perhaps TRBD2 (6 bases). The CDR3: CATSAHGEAYEQYV. The CDR3 DNA reads as TGTGCCACCAGCGCGCACGGGGAGGCCTACGAGCAGTACGTC.